This T cell receptor beta chain was sequenced during a study of identical twins. Germline assignment: CDR1 MGHRA and CDR2 YSYEKL. J lost 6 bases, V lost 5 bases, and 8 bases had no gene match. CDR3 length: 15 residues. TCRdb fed the 5' RACE reads into MiXCR, producing one record per CDR3 protein. The profile shows some 600,000 distinct CDR3 sequences, 7% to 7.5% of them singletons. As for this clonotype: Its antigen is still unknown.

Study-level findings and limits: Models underpredicted monozygotic twin sharing of out-of-frame TCR alpha. Beta out-of-frame sequences showed weaker excess twin sharing. Whereas memory repertoires showed no such difference, abundant cord blood beta clonotypes carried fewer insertions.

These records were also assigned to another study, of yellow fever vaccine responses in identical twins.

The sequence was collected from a woman aged 18 to 35 in good health. The source material was PBMCs. V gene TRBV4-1 combines with J gene TRBJ2-2; 8 bases are shared with TRBD1. CDR3 bases: TGCGCCAGCAGCGCCGGGACAGGAGGATCCGGGGAGCTGTTTTTT. Encoded protein: CASSAGTGGSGELFF.